This TCR beta chain was sequenced for a study of blood T cell repertoires in COVID-19. CDR1 is SQVTM and CDR2 is ANQGSEA in the germline V gene. The CDR3 is 10 residues long. Worth noting for this clone: The junction shows a germline mismatch at one end, possibly a read error.

In the authors' workflow: Amplifying reference gene primers gave estimates of nucleated cell counts. Clones were read by immunoSEQ multiplex PCR, and TCRdb kept only the in-frame ones, dropping some. V and J calls and clone size are copied from that table; D and trimming were computed from the DNA. The table has about 370,000 clones, roughly 90% seen once. This receptor was obtained from a woman aged 25-40 years with COVID-19, enrolled during active disease. The sequenced sample consisted of peripheral blood. The rearrangement joins TRBV29-1 to TRBJ1-1; no definite D call. Here the CDR3 reads CSGVDTEAFF. The CDR3 DNA sequence: TGTTCTGGAGTCGACACTGAAGCTTTCTTT.